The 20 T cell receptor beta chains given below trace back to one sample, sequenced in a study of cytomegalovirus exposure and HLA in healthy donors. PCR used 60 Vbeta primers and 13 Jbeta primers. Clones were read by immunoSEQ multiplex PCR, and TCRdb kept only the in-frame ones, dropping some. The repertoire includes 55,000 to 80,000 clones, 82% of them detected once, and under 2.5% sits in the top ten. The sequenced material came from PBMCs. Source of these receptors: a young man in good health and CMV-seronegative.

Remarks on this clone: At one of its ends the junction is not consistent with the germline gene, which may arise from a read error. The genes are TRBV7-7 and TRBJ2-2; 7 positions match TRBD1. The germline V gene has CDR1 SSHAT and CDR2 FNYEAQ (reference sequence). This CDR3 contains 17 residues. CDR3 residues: CASSRGQETSNTGELFF. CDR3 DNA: TGTGCTAGCAGCCGCGGACAGGAGACCTCGAACACCGGGGAGCTGTTTTTT.

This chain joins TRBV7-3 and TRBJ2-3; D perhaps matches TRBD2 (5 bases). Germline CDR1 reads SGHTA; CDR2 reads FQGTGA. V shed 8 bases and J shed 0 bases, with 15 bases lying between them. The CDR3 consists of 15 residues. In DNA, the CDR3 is TGTGCCAGCGGTCAAGAGGGAGCTAGCACAGATACGCAGTATTTT. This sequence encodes CASGQEGASTDTQYF.

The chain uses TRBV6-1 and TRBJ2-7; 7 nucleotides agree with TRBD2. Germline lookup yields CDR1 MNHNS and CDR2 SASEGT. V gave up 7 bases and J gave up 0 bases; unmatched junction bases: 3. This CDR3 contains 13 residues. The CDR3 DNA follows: TGTGCCAGCACCGGCGGGGGCTCCTACGAGCAGTACTTC. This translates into CASTGGGSYEQYF.

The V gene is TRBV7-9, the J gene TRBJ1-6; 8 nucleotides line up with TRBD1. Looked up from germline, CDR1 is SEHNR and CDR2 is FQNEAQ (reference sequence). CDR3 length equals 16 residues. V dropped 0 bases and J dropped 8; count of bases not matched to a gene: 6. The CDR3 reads CASSLALTGADSPLHF. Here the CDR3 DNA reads TGTGCCAGCAGCTTAGCCCTGACAGGGGCGGATTCACCCCTCCACTTT. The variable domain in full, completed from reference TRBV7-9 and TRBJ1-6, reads DTGVSQNPRHKITKRGQNVTFRCDPISEHNRLYWYRQTLGQGPEFLTYFQNEAQLEKSRLLSDRFSAERPKGSFSTLEIQRTEQGDSAMYLCASSLALTGADSPLHFGNGTRLTVT.

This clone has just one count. This CDR3 reads CASSRVAGNYNEQFF. The CDR3 DNA reads as TGTGCCAGCAGCCGCGTAGCGGGAAACTACAATGAGCAGTTCTTC. This rearrangement joins TRBV28 to TRBJ2-1; 8 bases are a match to TRBD2. The CDR3 consists of 15 residues. J lost 3 bases, V lost 6 bases, and 7 bases had no gene match. Looked up from germline, CDR1 is MDHEN and CDR2 is SYDVKM. The whole variable domain, filled in from reference TRBV28 and TRBJ2-1, reads DVKVTQSSRYLVKRTGEKVFLECVQDMDHENMFWYRQDPGLGLRLIYFSYDVKMKEKGDIPEGYSVSREKKERFSLILESASTNQTSMYLCASSRVAGNYNEQFFGPGTRLTVL.

This chain's CDR3 is CASSIAGLANEKLFF. CDR3 nucleotides: TGTGCCAGTAGTATTGCAGGGCTGGCTAATGAAAAACTGTTTTTT. The chain uses TRBV19 and TRBJ1-4; possible D gene TRBD1, 5 bases. Germline values: CDR1 LNHDA, CDR2 SQIVND (reference sequence). V shed 3 bases and J shed 3 bases, with 11 bases lying between them. The CDR3 sequence is 15 residues long.

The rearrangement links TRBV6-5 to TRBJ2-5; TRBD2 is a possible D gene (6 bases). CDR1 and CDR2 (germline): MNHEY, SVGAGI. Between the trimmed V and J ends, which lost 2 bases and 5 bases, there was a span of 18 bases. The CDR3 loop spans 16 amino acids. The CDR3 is CASSYISGRAGETQYF. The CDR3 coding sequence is TGTGCCAGCAGTTACATTTCGGGCAGGGCGGGGGAGACCCAGTACTTC.

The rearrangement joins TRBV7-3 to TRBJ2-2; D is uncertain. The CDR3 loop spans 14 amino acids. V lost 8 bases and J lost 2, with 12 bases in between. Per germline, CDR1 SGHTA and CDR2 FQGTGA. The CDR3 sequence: CASSRSINTGELFF. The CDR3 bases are TGTGCCAGCTCGAGGTCGATCAACACCGGGGAGCTGTTTTTT.

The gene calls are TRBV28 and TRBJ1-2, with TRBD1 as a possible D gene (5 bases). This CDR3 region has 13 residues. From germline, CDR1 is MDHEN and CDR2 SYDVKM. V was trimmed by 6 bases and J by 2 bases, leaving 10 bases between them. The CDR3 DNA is TGTGCCAGCAGGAAGACAGTAAACTATGGCTACACCTTC. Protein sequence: CASRKTVNYGYTF.

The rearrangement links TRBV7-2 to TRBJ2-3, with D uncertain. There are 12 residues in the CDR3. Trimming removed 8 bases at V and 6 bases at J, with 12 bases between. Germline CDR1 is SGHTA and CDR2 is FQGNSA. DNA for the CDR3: TGTGCCAGCGCCTACAGTTTTGATACGCAGTATTTT. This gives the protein CASAYSFDTQYF.

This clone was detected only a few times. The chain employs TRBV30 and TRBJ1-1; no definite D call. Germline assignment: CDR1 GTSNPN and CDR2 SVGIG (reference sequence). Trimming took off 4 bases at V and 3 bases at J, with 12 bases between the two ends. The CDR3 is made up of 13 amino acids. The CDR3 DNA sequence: TGTGCCTGGAAGGACTACGGGGACACTGAAGCTTTCTTT. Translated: CAWKDYGDTEAFF. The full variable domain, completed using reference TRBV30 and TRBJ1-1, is SQTIHQWPATLVQPVGSPLSLECTVEGTSNPNLYWYRQAAGRGLQLLFYSVGIGQISSEVPQNLSASRPQDRQFILSSKKLLLSDSGFYLCAWKDYGDTEAFFGQGTRLTVV.

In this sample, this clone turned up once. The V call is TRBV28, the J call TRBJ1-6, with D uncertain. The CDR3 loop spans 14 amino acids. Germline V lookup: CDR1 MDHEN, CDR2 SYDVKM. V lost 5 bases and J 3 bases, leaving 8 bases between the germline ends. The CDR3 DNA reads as TGTGCCAGCAGTCAGTTTTACTATAATTCACCCCTCCACTTT. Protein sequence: CASSQFYYNSPLHF.

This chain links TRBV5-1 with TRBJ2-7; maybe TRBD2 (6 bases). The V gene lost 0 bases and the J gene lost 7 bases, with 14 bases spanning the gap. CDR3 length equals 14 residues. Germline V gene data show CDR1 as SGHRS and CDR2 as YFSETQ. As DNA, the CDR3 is TGCGCCAGCAGCTTGGGGGACTCCCGCTGGGAGCAGTACTTC. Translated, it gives CASSLGDSRWEQYF.

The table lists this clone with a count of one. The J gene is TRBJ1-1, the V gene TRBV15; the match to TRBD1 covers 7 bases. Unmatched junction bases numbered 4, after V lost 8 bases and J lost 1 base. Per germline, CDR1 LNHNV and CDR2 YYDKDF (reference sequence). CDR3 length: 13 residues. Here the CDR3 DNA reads TGTGCCACCGAGGGACAGACGAACACTGAAGCTTTCTTT. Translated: CATEGQTNTEAFF.

CDR3 region: CASSRSGAGTQYF. CDR3 in DNA: TGTGCCAGTAGTAGATCAGGGGCAGGGACGCAGTATTTT. The chain is built from TRBV19 and TRBJ2-3; tentatively, D is TRBD1 (6 bases). V shed 4 bases and J shed 9 bases, with 14 bases lying between them. The CDR3 sequence is 13 residues long. The germline CDR1 and CDR2 sequences are LNHDA and SQIVND (reference sequence).

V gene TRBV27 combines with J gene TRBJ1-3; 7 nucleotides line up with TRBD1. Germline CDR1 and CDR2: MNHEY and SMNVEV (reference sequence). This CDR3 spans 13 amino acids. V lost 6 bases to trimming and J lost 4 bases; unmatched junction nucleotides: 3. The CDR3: CASSRDRGNTIYF. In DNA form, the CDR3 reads TGTGCCAGCAGCCGGGACAGAGGAAACACCATATATTTT.

The CDR3: CASSLQAPNEKLFF. The CDR3 region has the DNA TGCGCCAGCAGCTTACAAGCGCCTAATGAAAAACTGTTTTTT. The V gene is TRBV5-1, the J gene TRBJ1-4; D is ambiguous. The CDR3 consists of 14 residues. V was trimmed by 2 bases and J by 3 bases, leaving 8 bases between them. Germline CDR1 and CDR2: SGHRS and YFSETQ.

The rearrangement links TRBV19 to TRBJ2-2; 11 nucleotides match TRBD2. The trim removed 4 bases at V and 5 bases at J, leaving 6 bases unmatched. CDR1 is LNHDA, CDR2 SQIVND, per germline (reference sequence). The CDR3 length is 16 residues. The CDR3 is CASSRVAGGVTGELFF. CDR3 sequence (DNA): TGTGCCAGTAGTAGAGTAGCGGGAGGGGTAACCGGGGAGCTGTTTTTT.

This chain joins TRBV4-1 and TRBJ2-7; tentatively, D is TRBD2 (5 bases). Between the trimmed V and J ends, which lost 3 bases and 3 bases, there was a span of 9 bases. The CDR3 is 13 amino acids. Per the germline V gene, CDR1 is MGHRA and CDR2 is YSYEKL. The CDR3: CASSQVRGYEQYF. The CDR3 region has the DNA TGCGCCAGCAGCCAGGTCCGGGGCTACGAGCAGTACTTC.

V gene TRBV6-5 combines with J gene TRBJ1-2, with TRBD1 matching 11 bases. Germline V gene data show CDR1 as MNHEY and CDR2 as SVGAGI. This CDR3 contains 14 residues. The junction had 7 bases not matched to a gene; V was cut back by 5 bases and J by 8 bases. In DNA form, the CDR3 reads TGTGCCAGCAGTGAAGGACAGGGGGCGAGGGGCTACACCTTC. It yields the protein CASSEGQGARGYTF.